This T cell receptor beta chain was captured by sequencing in a study of cytomegalovirus exposure and HLA in healthy donors. Study results and caveats: Diagnosis of cytomegalovirus status made by the classifier reportedly showed high specificity and sensitivity. The authors later found most CMV-associated TCR beta chains appeared HLA-restricted. Within an earlier analysis, most TCR beta V segments proved productive either about 87% or about 30% of the time.

Although they were nominally healthy when sampled, donors likely had unrecorded immune exposures. Details on this clone: The target antigen is unknown.

The PCR employed 60 Vbeta primers together with 13 Jbeta primers. Repertoires were generated with immunoSEQ multiplex PCR, while TCRdb's copy carries only in-frame clones and drops some. This sample has about 130,000 clones, with 80% to 90% found just once. Sequencing was performed on PBMCs. This sequence originates from a male donor in good health and CMV-seropositive.

This CDR3 is CASSTIRTGEFETQYF. In nucleotides, the CDR3 is TGTGCCAGCAGCACAATTAGGACAGGGGAGTTTGAGACCCAGTACTTC. The chain carries TRBV7-9 and TRBJ2-5; TRBD1 aligns across 9 bases. The CDR3 sequence is 16 residues long. V shed 5 bases, J shed 5 bases, and the junction held 12 bases outside the gene matches. The germline CDR1 and CDR2 sequences are SEHNR and FQNEAQ (reference sequence).